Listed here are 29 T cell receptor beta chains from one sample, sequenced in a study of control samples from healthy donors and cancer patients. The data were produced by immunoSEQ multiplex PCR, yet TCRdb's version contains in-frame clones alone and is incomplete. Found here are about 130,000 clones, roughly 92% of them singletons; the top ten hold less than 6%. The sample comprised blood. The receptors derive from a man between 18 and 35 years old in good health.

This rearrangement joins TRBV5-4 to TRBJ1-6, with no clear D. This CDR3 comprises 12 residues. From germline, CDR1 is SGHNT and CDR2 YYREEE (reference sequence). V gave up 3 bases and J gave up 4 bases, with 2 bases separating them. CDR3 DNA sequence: TGTGCCAGCAGCTCATATAATTCACCCCTCCACTTT. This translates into CASSSYNSPLHF. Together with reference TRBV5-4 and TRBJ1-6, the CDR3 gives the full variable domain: ETGVTQSPTHLIKTRGQQVTLRCSSQSGHNTVSWYQQALGQGPQFIFQYYREEENGRGNFPPRFSGLQFPNYSSELNVNALELDDSALYLCASSSYNSPLHFGNGTRLTVT.

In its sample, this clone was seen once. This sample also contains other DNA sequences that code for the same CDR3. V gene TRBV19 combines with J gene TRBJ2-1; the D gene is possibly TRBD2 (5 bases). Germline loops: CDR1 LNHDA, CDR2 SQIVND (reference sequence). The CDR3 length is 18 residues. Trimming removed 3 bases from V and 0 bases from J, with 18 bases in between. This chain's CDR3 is CASSILSLGESSYNEQFF. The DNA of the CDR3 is TGTGCCAGTAGTATTTTGTCCCTTGGGGAGAGCTCCTACAATGAGCAGTTCTTC. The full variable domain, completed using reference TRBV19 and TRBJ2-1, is DGGITQSPKYLFRKEGQNVTLSCEQNLNHDAMYWYRQDPGQGLRLIYYSQIVNDFQKGDIAEGYSVSREKKESFPLTVTSAQKNPTAFYLCASSILSLGESSYNEQFFGPGTRLTVL.

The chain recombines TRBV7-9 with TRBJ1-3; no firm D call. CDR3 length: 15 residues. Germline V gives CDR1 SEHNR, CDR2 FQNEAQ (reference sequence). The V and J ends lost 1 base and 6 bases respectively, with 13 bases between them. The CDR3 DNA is TGTGCCAGCAGCTTAGAGGGCGGGCTTTCAAACACCATATATTTT. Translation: CASSLEGGLSNTIYF.

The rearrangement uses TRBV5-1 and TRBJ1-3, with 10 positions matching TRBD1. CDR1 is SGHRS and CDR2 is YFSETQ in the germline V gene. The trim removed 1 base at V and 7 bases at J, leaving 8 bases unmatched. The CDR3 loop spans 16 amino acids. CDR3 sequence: CASSLRQGATGNTIYF. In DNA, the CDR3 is TGCGCCAGCAGCTTGAGACAGGGGGCTACGGGTAACACCATATATTTT.

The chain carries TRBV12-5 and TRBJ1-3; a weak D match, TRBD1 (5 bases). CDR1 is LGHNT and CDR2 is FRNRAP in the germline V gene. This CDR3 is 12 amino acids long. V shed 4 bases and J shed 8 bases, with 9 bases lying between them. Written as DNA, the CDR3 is TGTGCTAGTGGTTCCCGGGGGGACACCATATATTTT. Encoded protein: CASGSRGDTIYF.

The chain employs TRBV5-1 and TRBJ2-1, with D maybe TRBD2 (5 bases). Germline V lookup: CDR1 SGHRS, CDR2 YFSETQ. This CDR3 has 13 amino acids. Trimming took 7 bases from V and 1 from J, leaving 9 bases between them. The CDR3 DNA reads TGCGCCAGCGGAGGACTTTCCTACAATGAGCAGTTCTTC. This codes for CASGGLSYNEQFF. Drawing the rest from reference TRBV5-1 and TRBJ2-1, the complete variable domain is KAGVTQTPRYLIKTRGQQVTLSCSPISGHRSVSWYQQTPGQGLQFLFEYFSETQRNKGNFPGRFSGRQFSNSRSEMNVSTLELGDSALYLCASGGLSYNEQFFGPGTRLTVL.

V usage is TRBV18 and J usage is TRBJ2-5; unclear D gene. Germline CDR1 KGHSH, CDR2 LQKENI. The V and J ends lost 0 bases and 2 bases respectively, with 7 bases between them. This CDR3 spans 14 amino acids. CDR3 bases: TGTGCCAGCTCACCACCGGACGGACAAGAGACCCAGTACTTC. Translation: CASSPPDGQETQYF.

This CDR3 reads CASSYLRRGGLGDTQYF. The CDR3 region has the DNA TGTGCCAGCAGTTACTTAAGGCGGGGGGGCCTCGGAGATACGCAGTATTTT. This chain links TRBV6-2 or TRBV6-3 with TRBJ2-3; 9 positions agree with TRBD2. The V gene end was trimmed by 1 base and the J gene end by 5 bases; junction bases not matched to a gene: 10. The CDR3 consists of 17 residues. CDR1 is MNHEY, CDR2 SVGEGT, per germline.

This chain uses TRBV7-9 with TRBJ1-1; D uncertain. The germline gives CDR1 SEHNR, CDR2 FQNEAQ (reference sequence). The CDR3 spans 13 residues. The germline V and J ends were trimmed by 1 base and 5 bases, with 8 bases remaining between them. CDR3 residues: CASSLEVGTEAFF. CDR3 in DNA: TGTGCCAGCAGCTTAGAGGTCGGGACTGAAGCTTTCTTT.

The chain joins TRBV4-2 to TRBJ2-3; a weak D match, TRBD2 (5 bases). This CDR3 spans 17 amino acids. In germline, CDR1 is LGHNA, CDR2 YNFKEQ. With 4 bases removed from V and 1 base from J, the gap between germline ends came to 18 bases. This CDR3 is CASSPFASHRGTDTQYF. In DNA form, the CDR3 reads TGTGCCAGCAGCCCTTTTGCTAGCCATCGGGGCACAGATACGCAGTATTTT.

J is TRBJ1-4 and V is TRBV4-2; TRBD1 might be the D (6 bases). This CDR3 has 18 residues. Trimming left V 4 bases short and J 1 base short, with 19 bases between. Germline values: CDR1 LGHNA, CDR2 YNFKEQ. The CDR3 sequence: CASSPYSQGRETNEKLFF. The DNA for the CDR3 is TGTGCCAGCAGCCCCTATTCTCAGGGGCGTGAAACTAATGAAAAACTGTTTTTT.

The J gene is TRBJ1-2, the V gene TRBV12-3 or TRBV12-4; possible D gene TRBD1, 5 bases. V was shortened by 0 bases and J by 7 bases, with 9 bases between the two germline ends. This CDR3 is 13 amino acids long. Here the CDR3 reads CASSLASRVGYTF. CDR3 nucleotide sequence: TGTGCCAGCAGTTTAGCCTCCAGGGTTGGCTACACCTTC.

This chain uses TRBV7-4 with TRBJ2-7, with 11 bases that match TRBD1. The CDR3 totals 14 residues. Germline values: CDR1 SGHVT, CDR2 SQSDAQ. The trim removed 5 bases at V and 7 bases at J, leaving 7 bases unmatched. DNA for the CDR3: TGTGCCAGCAGCGCGGGACAGGGGGGATGGGAGCAGTACTTC. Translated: CASSAGQGGWEQYF.

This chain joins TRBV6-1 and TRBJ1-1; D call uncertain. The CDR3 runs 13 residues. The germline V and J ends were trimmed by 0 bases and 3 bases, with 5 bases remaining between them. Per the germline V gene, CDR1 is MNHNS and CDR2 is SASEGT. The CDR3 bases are TGTGCCAGCAGTGAAGCCGGATACACTGAAGCTTTCTTT. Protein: CASSEAGYTEAFF.

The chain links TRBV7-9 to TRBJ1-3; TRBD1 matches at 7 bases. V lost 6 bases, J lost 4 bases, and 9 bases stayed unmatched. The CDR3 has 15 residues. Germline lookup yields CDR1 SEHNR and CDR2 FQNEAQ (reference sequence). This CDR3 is CASSSPGTAGNTIYF. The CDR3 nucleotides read TGTGCCAGCAGTTCCCCCGGGACAGCAGGAAACACCATATATTTT.

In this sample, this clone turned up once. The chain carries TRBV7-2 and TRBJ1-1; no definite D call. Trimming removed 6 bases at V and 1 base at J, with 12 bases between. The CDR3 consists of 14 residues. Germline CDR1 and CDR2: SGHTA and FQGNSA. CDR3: CASSSWDQNTEAFF. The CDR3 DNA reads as TGTGCCAGCAGTTCCTGGGATCAGAACACTGAAGCTTTCTTT.

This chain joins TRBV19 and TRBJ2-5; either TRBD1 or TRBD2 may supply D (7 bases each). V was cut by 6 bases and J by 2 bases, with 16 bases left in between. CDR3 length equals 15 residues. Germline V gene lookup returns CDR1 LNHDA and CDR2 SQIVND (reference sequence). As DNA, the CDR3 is TGTGCCAGTAGGCGACAGGGAGGGGGGCAAGAGACCCAGTACTTC. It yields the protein CASRRQGGGQETQYF.

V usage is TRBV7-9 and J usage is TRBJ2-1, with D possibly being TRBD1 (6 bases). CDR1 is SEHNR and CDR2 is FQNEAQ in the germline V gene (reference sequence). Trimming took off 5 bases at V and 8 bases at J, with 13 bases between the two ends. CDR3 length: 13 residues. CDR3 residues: CASSLTGYDEQFF. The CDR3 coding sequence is TGTGCCAGCAGCCTAACAGGGTACGATGAGCAGTTCTTC.

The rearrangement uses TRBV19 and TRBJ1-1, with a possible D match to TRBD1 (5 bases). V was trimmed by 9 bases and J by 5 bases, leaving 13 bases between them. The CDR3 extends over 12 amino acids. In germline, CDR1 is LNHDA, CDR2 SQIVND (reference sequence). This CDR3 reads CASIREGTEAFF. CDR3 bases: TGTGCCAGCATTCGCGAGGGGACTGAAGCTTTCTTT. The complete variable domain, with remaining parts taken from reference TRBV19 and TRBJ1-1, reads DGGITQSPKYLFRKEGQNVTLSCEQNLNHDAMYWYRQDPGQGLRLIYYSQIVNDFQKGDIAEGYSVSREKKESFPLTVTSAQKNPTAFYLCASIREGTEAFFGQGTRLTVV.

CDR3 region: CASSLGDTGNTIYF. CDR3 in DNA: TGCGCCAGCAGCCTCGGGGACACTGGAAACACCATATATTTT. V and J are TRBV5-1 and TRBJ1-3, with a weak D call TRBD1 (6 bases). Germline assignment: CDR1 SGHRS and CDR2 YFSETQ. V lost 4 bases and J 2 bases, leaving 10 bases between the germline ends. The CDR3 is 14 residues long.

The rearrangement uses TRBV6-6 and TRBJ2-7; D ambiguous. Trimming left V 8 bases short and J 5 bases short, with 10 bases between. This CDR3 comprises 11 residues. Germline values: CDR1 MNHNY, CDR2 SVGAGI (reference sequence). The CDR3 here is CASGYTHEQYF. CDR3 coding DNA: TGTGCCAGCGGGTATACCCACGAGCAGTACTTC.

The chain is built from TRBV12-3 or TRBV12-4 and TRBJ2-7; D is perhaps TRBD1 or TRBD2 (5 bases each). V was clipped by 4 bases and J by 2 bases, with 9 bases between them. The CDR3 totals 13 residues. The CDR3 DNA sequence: TGTGCCAGCAGTTCTGGGGGTACCTACGAGCAGTACTTC. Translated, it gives CASSSGGTYEQYF.

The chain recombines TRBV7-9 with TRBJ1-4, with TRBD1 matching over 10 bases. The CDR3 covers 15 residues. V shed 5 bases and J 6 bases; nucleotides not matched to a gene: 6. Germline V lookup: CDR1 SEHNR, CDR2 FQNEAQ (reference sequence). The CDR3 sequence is CASSNSGTGDEKLFF. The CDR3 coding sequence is TGTGCCAGCAGCAACTCCGGGACAGGGGATGAAAAACTGTTTTTT. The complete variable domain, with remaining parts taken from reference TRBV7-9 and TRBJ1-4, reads DTGVSQNPRHKITKRGQNVTFRCDPISEHNRLYWYRQTLGQGPEFLTYFQNEAQLEKSRLLSDRFSAERPKGSFSTLEIQRTEQGDSAMYLCASSNSGTGDEKLFFGSGTQLSVL.

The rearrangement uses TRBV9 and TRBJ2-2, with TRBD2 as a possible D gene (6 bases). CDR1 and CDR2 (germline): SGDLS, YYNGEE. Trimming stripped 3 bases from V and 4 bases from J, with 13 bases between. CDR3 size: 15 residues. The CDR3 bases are TGTGCCAGCAGCGCCGGAGGGAGTAGCACCGGGGAGCTGTTTTTT. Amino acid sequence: CASSAGGSSTGELFF.

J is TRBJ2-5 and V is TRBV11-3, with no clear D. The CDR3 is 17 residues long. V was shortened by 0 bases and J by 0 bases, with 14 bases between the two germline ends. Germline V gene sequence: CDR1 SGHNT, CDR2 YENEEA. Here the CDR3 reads CASSLDCEHKYQETQYF. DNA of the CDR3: TGTGCCAGCAGCTTAGATTGTGAACACAAGTACCAAGAGACCCAGTACTTC.

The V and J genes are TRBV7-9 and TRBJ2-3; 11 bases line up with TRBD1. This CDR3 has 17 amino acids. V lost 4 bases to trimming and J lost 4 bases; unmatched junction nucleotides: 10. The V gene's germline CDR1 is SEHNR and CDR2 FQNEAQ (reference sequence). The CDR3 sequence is CASSSPPGTGGADTQYF. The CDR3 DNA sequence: TGTGCCAGCAGCTCACCCCCGGGGACAGGGGGTGCAGATACGCAGTATTTT.

CDR3 region: CASTWDTGELFF. The DNA for the CDR3 is TGTGCCAGCACCTGGGACACCGGGGAGCTGTTTTTT. The V and J genes are TRBV12-3 or TRBV12-4 and TRBJ2-2, with D hard to call. Deletions cut 7 bases from V and 3 bases from J, with 6 bases between. The CDR3 runs to 12 residues.

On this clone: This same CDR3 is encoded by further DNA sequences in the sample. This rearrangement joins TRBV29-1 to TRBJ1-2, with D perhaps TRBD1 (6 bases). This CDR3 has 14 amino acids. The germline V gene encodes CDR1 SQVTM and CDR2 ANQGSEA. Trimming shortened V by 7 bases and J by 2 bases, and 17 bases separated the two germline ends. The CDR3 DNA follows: TGCAGCGACCTTGGACAGCTACCAAACTATGGCTACACCTTC. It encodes CSDLGQLPNYGYTF.

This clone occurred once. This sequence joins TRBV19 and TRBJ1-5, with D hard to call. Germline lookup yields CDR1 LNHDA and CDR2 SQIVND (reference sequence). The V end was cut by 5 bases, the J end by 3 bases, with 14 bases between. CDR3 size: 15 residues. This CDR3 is CASSFSSGDNQPQHF. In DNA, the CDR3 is TGTGCCAGTAGTTTTTCATCGGGTGACAATCAGCCCCAGCATTTT.